One and the same sample provided the 3 T cell receptor beta chains below, sequenced in a study of blood T cell repertoires in COVID-19. Generated by immunoSEQ multiplex PCR, the TCRdb table keeps only in-frame clones and is missing some. The sample includes approximately 110,000 clones, about 93% of them seen just once. The sample consisted of peripheral blood. The receptors derive from a middle-aged man with COVID-19, enrolled during active disease.

The chain links TRBV7-2 to TRBJ2-5, with D tentatively TRBD1 (5 bases). V lost 5 bases and J 4 bases, leaving 11 bases between the germline ends. Germline V lookup: CDR1 SGHTA, CDR2 FQGNSA. There are 13 residues in the CDR3. CDR3 amino acids: CASSQGRVETQYF. The CDR3 bases are TGTGCCAGCAGCCAGGGAAGGGTAGAGACCCAGTACTTC. Full variable domain (missing parts from reference TRBV7-2 and TRBJ2-5): GAGVSQSPSNKVTEKGKDVELRCDPISGHTALYWYRQSLGQGLEFLIYFQGNSAPDKSGLPSDRFSAERTGGSVSTLTIQRTQQEDSAVYLCASSQGRVETQYFGPGTRLLVL.

The V and J genes are TRBV27 and TRBJ2-7, with D possibly being TRBD2 (5 bases). The germline V and J ends were trimmed by 7 bases and 2 bases, with 12 bases remaining between them. The CDR3 covers 13 residues. Germline V lookup: CDR1 MNHEY, CDR2 SMNVEV (reference sequence). In nucleotides, the CDR3 is TGTGCCAGCACCCGGGCCGGGACCTACGAGCAGTACTTC. Its protein is CASTRAGTYEQYF.

The chain recombines TRBV7-2 with TRBJ2-1; D might be TRBD1 (6 bases). The CDR3 sequence is 13 residues long. V lost 8 bases and J lost 0, with 8 bases in between. CDR1 and CDR2 (germline): SGHTA, FQGNSA. CDR3 in DNA: TGTGCCAGCCAGGGGAGCTCCTACAATGAGCAGTTCTTC. This encodes CASQGSSYNEQFF.